The present TCR beta chain was sequenced within a study of T cell changes during pregnancy in multiple sclerosis. The CDR3 loop spans 13 amino acids. V shed 2 bases and J shed 3 bases, with 6 bases lying between them. Germline V gene sequence: CDR1 LNHDA, CDR2 SQIVND (reference sequence). The protocol was immunoSEQ multiplex PCR, while the TCRdb copy is restricted to in-frame clones and leaves out a portion. The data contain roughly 110,000 clones, under 95% of them seen just once; the ten biggest clones take up 1.5% to 2%. The chain couples TRBV19 to TRBJ2-3; D uncertain. This sequence originates from a female donor with multiple sclerosis, enrolled in a pregnancy study. Here the sequenced sample was peripheral blood, taken after pregnancy. The CDR3 DNA sequence: TGTGCCAGTAGTATAAAAGCGACAGATACGCAGTATTTT. This encodes CASSIKATDTQYF.